The TCR beta chain under discussion was sequenced for a study of CD8 T cells in ankylosing spondylitis. Whole-study results and caveats: Both synovial fluid and blood in reactive arthritis had previously been reported to carry some motif variants.

V dropped 0 bases and J dropped 4 bases, with 5 bases sitting between them. This CDR3 region has 14 residues. CDR1 is SGHRS, CDR2 YFSETQ, per germline. TCRdb fed the 5' RACE reads into MiXCR, producing one record per CDR3 protein. The table records approximately 88,000 distinct CDR3 sequences, just under 9% of them present only once. This clonotype has a count of ten or more. Its specificity is not known. V gene TRBV5-1 combines with J gene TRBJ2-6; D unresolved. Sequencing used blood, either unsorted or a sorted T cell fraction (not recorded which). This clonotype was obtained from a male donor with ankylosing spondylitis or in good health (not recorded which). CDR3 DNA sequence: TGCGCCAGCAGCTTGGAGGTCGGGGCCAACGTCCTGACTTTC. Translated: CASSLEVGANVLTF.